Following are 15 T cell receptor beta chains from one sample sequenced in a study of cytomegalovirus exposure and HLA in healthy donors. PCR involved 60 Vbeta and 13 Jbeta primers. The table came from immunoSEQ multiplex PCR; TCRdb's copy has only in-frame clones and leaves some out. The repertoire holds about 120,000 clones, with 81% as singletons. Source material: PBMCs. The receptor set was obtained from a woman between 35 and 50 years old in good health and CMV-seronegative.

This clone was observed a single time. This chain connects TRBV6-6 to TRBJ1-5; D is unclear. The CDR3 runs to 16 residues. Per germline, CDR1 MNHNY and CDR2 SVGAGI (reference sequence). V was trimmed by 0 bases and J by 3 bases, leaving 12 bases between them. The CDR3 DNA sequence: TGTGCCAGCAGTTACTCGACCGGGGTTACCAATCAGCCCCAGCATTTT. It translates to CASSYSTGVTNQPQHF.

This chain links TRBV13 with TRBJ1-2; 9 nucleotides agree with TRBD1. Germline V gene lookup returns CDR1 PRHDT and CDR2 FYEKMQ (reference sequence). This CDR3 is 14 amino acids long. Trimming cost V 6 bases and J 2 bases; bases outside gene matches: 4. CDR3 loop: CASRPGQGNYGYTF. The CDR3 DNA is TGTGCCAGCAGACCGGGACAGGGAAACTATGGCTACACCTTC.

The chain recombines TRBV9 with TRBJ2-2; D is uncertain. The CDR3 is 13 residues long. V was pared by 2 bases and J by 8 bases, with 10 bases between. Germline CDR1 SGDLS, CDR2 YYNGEE. The CDR3 coding sequence is TGTGCCAGCAGCGTGTATGACTTTGGGGAGCTGTTTTTT. Translation: CASSVYDFGELFF.

The chain joins TRBV28 to TRBJ1-2; possible D gene TRBD1, 5 bases. The V end lost 4 bases, the J end lost 3 bases, and 15 bases lay between the germline ends. Germline V gives CDR1 MDHEN, CDR2 SYDVKM. This CDR3 is built from 15 residues. CDR3 sequence (DNA): TGTGCCAGCAGTTCCCACGGGGGATCGTACTATGGCTACACCTTC. It codes for CASSSHGGSYYGYTF.

This clone appeared a few times. This chain links TRBV4-3 with TRBJ2-7; D ambiguous. Per germline, CDR1 LGHNA and CDR2 YSLEER. Trimming stripped 0 bases from V and 3 bases from J, with 12 bases between. This CDR3 has 15 amino acids. As DNA, the CDR3 is TGCGCCAGCAGCCAAGATAGCTCGGGTTACTACGAGCAGTACTTC. Residues: CASSQDSSGYYEQYF.

This clone has just a few counts. The V call is TRBV6-6, the J call TRBJ1-2; a possible D gene is TRBD1 (5 bases). Germline values: CDR1 MNHNY, CDR2 SVGAGI (reference sequence). CDR3 length: 13 residues. V was clipped by 6 bases and J by 7 bases, with 15 bases between them. The CDR3 coding sequence is TGTGCCAGCAGCTCCGCGGGGGAGGCTGGCTACACCTTC. It specifies CASSSAGEAGYTF.

Comments on this clone: One junction end does not reproduce the germline sequence, and a read error may be involved. The chain joins TRBV7-9 to TRBJ1-4; D is uncertain. There are 12 residues in the CDR3. The germline CDR1 and CDR2 sequences are SEHNR and FQNEAQ (reference sequence). CDR3 amino acids: CSSSPVGEKLFF. DNA of the CDR3: TGTTCCAGCAGCCCCGTCGGGGAAAAACTGTTTTTT.

The chain recombines TRBV5-4 with TRBJ2-1; maybe TRBD2 (6 bases). Trimming shortened V by 0 bases and J by 2 bases, and 9 bases separated the two germline ends. Germline V gene sequence: CDR1 SGHNT, CDR2 YYREEE (reference sequence). The CDR3 consists of 15 residues. The CDR3 DNA follows: TGTGCCAGCAGCTTGGTGGCGGGGACCTACAATGAGCAGTTCTTC. This sequence encodes CASSLVAGTYNEQFF.

The rearrangement links TRBV7-2 to TRBJ2-5, with 13 bases lining up with TRBD2. The CDR3 loop spans 18 amino acids. Per the germline V gene, CDR1 is SGHTA and CDR2 is FQGNSA. The V and J ends lost 5 bases and 4 bases, in that order; junction bases with no gene match: 13. The CDR3 region has the DNA TGTGCCAGCAGCCCCCGCCGGACTAGCGGGGGCCGCGGAGAGACCCAGTACTTC. This encodes CASSPRRTSGGRGETQYF. The full variable domain, rest sourced from reference TRBV7-2 and TRBJ2-5, is GAGVSQSPSNKVTEKGKDVELRCDPISGHTALYWYRQSLGQGLEFLIYFQGNSAPDKSGLPSDRFSAERTGGSVSTLTIQRTQQEDSAVYLCASSPRRTSGGRGETQYFGPGTRLLVL.

This clone showed up just a few times. The genes are TRBV5-1 and TRBJ2-7; no clear D gene. The CDR3 covers 13 residues. The germline CDR1 and CDR2 sequences are SGHRS and YFSETQ. Trimming took off 0 bases at V and 5 bases at J, with 9 bases between the two ends. The CDR3 nucleotides are TGCGCCAGCAGCTTGGGTCATGCGGACGAGCAGTACTTC. This sequence encodes CASSLGHADEQYF.

The table lists this clone with a few counts. The V and J genes are TRBV5-6 and TRBJ2-7; D uncertain. Deletions cut 1 base from V and 3 bases from J, with 5 bases between. The CDR3 is 12 amino acids. Germline V gene lookup returns CDR1 SGHDT and CDR2 YYEEEE. The CDR3 sequence: CASSLNSYEQYF. CDR3 DNA: TGTGCCAGCAGCTTGAATAGCTACGAGCAGTACTTC.

This chain uses TRBV5-1 with TRBJ1-2; 11 positions agree with TRBD1. Unmatched junction bases numbered 3, after V lost 2 bases and J lost 6 bases. The CDR3 length is 14 residues. Per the germline V gene, CDR1 is SGHRS and CDR2 is YFSETQ. This chain's CDR3 is CASSFRTGGHGYTF. The CDR3 DNA follows: TGCGCCAGCAGCTTTCGGACAGGGGGCCATGGCTACACCTTC.

The sample holds one count of this clone. For the CDR3, the DNA is TGTGCCAGCAGTGAAGGGGGCAGCCCCCTATGGCACGAGCAGTACTTC. It specifies CASSEGGSPLWHEQYF. The V call is TRBV6-1, the J call TRBJ2-7; D is perhaps TRBD1 (5 bases). The germline V and J ends were trimmed by 1 base and 5 bases, with 18 bases remaining between them. Germline V gene lookup returns CDR1 MNHNS and CDR2 SASEGT. The CDR3 extends over 16 amino acids.

This clone has a handful of counts. The chain links TRBV30 to TRBJ1-1; 7 positions match TRBD1. Losses at the gene ends were 2 bases for V and 3 bases for J; bases not matched to a gene: 3. The CDR3 contains 13 residues. Looked up from germline, CDR1 is GTSNPN and CDR2 is SVGIG (reference sequence). The CDR3 reads CAWSIDRDTEAFF. The CDR3 nucleotides read TGTGCCTGGAGTATAGACAGGGACACTGAAGCTTTCTTT.

This clone was observed at least ten times. The J gene is TRBJ2-7, the V gene TRBV6-1, with 11 bases matching TRBD1. This CDR3 region has 16 residues. The germline V gene encodes CDR1 MNHNS and CDR2 SASEGT. The J segment lost 0 bases and the V segment lost 1 base, leaving 2 bases of the junction unmatched. The CDR3 here is CASSEDGTGGSYEQYF. In DNA form, the CDR3 reads TGTGCCAGCAGTGAAGACGGGACAGGGGGCTCCTACGAGCAGTACTTC.